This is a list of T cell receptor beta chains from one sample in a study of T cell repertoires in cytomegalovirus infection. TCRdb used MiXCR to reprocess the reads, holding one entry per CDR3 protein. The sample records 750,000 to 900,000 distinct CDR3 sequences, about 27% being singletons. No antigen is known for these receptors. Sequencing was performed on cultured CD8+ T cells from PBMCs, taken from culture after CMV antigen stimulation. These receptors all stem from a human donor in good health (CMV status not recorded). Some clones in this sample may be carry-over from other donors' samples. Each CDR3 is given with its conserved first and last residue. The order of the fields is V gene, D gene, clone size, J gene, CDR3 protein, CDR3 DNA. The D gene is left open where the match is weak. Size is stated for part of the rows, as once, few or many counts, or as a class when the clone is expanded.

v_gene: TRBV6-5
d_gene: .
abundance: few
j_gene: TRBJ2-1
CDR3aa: CASSYSILADEQFF
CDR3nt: TGTGCCAGCAGTTACTCGATTCTAGCCGATGAGCAGTTCTTC

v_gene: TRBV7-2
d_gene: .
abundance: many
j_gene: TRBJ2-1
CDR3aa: CASSIRINEQFF
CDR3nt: TGTGCCAGCAGCATCCGCATCAATGAGCAGTTCTTC

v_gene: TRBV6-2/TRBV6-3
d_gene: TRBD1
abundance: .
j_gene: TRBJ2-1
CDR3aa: CASSRTRTGNYNEQFF
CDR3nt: TGTGCCAGCAGCCGTACCCGGACAGGGAACTACAATGAGCAGTTCTTC

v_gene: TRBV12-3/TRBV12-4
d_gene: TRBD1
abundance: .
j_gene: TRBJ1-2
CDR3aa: CASSIGTGNYGYTF
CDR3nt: TGTGCCAGCAGCATTGGGACAGGCAACTATGGCTACACCTTC

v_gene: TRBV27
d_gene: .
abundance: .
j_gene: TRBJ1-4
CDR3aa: CASSLLTSNEKLFF
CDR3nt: TGTGCCAGCAGTTTACTGACATCTAATGAAAAACTGTTTTTT

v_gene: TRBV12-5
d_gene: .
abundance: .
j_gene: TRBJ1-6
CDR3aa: CASGFHGGADNSPLHF
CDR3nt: TGTGCTAGTGGTTTCCACGGGGGCGCCGATAATTCACCCCTCCACTTT

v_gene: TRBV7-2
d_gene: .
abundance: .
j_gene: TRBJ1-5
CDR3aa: CASSTRQYQPQHF
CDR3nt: TGTGCCAGCAGCACGAGACAGTACCAGCCCCAGCATTTT

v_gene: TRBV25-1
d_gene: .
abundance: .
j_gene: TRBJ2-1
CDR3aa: CASSEIVIGGQYNEQFF
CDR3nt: TGTGCCAGCAGTGAAATCGTGATCGGGGGGCAATACAATGAGCAGTTCTTC

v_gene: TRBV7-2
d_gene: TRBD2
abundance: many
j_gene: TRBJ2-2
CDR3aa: CASSTRPGRAGELFF
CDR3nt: TGTGCCAGCAGCACCCGACCTGGGAGGGCCGGGGAGCTGTTTTTT

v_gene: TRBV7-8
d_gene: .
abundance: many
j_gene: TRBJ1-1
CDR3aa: CASSLAPAFILNTEAFF
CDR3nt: TGTGCCAGCAGCTTAGCCCCGGCTTTCATCTTGAACACTGAAGCTTTCTTT

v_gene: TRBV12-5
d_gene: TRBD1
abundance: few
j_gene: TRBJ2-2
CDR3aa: CASGPDETTGVGELFF
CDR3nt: TGTGCTAGTGGCCCCGACGAAACAACAGGGGTCGGGGAGCTGTTTTTT

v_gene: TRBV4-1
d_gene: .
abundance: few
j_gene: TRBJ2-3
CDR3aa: CASSQEGGGARDTQYF
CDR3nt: TGCGCCAGCAGCCAAGAAGGAGGGGGGGCGAGAGATACGCAGTATTTT

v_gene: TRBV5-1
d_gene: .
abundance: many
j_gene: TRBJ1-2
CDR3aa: CASSLISNYGYTF
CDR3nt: TGCGCCAGCAGCTTAATCAGCAACTATGGCTACACCTTC

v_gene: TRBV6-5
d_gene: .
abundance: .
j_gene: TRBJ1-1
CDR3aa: CASSYSVRFTEAFF
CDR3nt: TGTGCCAGCAGTTACTCAGTCCGGTTCACTGAAGCTTTCTTT

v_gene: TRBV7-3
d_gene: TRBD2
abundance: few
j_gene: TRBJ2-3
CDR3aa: CASSLRLAGPKYF
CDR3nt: TGTGCCAGCAGCTTACGACTAGCGGGACCGAAGTATTTT

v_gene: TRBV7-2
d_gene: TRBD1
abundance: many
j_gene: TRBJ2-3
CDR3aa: CASSLVGQGLTDTQYF
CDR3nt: TGTGCCAGCAGCTTAGTGGGACAGGGCCTCACAGATACGCAGTATTTT

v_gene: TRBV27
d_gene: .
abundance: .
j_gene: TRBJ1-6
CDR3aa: CASSFNSYNSPLHF
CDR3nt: TGTGCCAGCAGTTTTAACTCCTATAATTCACCCCTCCACTTT

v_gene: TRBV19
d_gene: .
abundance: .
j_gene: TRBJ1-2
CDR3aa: CASSNPSDAPVDGYTF
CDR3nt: TGTGCCAGTAGTAACCCTTCGGACGCCCCGGTCGATGGCTACACCTTC

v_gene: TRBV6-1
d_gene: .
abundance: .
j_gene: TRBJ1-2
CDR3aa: CASSEFGDDYGYTF
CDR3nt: TGTGCCAGCAGTGAATTCGGGGACGACTATGGCTACACCTTC

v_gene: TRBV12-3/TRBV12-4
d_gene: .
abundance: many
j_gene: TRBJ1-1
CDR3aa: CASSLELGYTDAGRGAFF
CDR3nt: TGTGCCAGCAGTTTAGAGCTAGGTTACACGGATGCCGGGCGGGGAGCTTTCTTT

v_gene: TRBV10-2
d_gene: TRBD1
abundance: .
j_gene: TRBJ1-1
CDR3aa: CASGGQGLLNTEAFF
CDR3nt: TGCGCCAGCGGGGGACAGGGGCTTTTGAACACTGAAGCTTTCTTT

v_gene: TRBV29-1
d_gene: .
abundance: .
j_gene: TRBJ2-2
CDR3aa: CSVEQRGMNTGELFF
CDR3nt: TGCAGCGTTGAACAAAGGGGGATGAACACCGGGGAGCTGTTTTTT

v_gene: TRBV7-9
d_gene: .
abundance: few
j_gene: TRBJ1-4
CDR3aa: CASSSMGSADEKLFF
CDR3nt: TGTGCCAGCAGCTCCATGGGGTCGGCGGATGAAAAACTGTTTTTT

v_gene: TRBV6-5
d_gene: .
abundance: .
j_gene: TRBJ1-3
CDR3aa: CASVRGNTIYF
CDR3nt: TGTGCCAGCGTCAGGGGAAACACCATATATTTT

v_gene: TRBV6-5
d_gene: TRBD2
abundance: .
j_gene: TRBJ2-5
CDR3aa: CASSYSGLAGETQYF
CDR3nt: TGTGCCAGCAGTTACTCCGGACTAGCGGGGGAGACCCAGTACTTC

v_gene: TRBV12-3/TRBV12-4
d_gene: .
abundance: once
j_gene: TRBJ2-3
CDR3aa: CATLDRGTQYF
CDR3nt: TGTGCCACCTTGGACCGGGGGACGCAGTATTTT

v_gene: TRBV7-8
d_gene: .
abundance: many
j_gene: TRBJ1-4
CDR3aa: CASSFPPTNEKLFF
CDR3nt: TGTGCCAGCAGCTTTCCGCCAACTAATGAAAAACTGTTTTTT

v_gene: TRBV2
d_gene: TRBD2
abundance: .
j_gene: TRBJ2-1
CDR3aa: CASPSLGLAGVPYNEQFF
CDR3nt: TGTGCCAGCCCCTCCCTTGGGCTAGCGGGGGTGCCCTACAATGAGCAGTTCTTC

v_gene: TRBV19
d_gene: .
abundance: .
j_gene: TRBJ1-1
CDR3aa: CASSMRGLLNTEAFF
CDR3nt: TGTGCCAGTAGTATGAGGGGACTTCTGAACACTGAAGCTTTCTTT

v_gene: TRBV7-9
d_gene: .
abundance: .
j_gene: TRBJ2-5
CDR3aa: CASRPQGGETQYF
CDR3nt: TGTGCCAGCAGACCACAGGGCGGCGAGACCCAGTACTTC

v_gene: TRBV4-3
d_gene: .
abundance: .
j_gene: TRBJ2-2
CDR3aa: CASSQEMVGANTGELFF
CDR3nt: TGCGCCAGCAGCCAAGAGATGGTAGGGGCGAACACCGGGGAGCTGTTTTTT

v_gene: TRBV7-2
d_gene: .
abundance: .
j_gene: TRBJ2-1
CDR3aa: CASSLVGTGTSSYNEQFF
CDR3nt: TGTGCCAGCAGCTTAGTTGGGACCGGGACAAGCTCCTACAATGAGCAGTTCTTC

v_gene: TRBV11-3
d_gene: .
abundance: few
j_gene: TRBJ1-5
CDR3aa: CASSLDRLYSNQPQHF
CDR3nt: TGTGCCAGCAGCTTAGACAGGCTTTATAGCAATCAGCCCCAGCATTTT

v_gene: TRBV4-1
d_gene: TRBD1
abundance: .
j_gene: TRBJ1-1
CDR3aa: CASSPPRGEGTEAFF
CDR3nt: TGCGCCAGCAGCCCACCCAGGGGGGAAGGAACTGAAGCTTTCTTT

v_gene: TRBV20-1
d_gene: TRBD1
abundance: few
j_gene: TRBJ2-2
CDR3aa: CSARDGDRVIGTGELFF
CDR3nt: TGCAGTGCTAGAGACGGTGACAGGGTGATAGGCACCGGGGAGCTGTTTTTT

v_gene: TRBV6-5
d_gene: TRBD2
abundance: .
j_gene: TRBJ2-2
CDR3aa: CASSYSQRGPVGGELFF
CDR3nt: TGTGCCAGCAGTTACTCGCAGCGGGGGCCGGTCGGCGGGGAGCTGTTTTTT

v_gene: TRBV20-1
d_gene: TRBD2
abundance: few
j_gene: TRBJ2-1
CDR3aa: CSAYFGLAGSSSSYNEQFF
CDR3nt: TGCAGTGCTTATTTTGGGCTAGCGGGGTCCTCGAGCTCCTACAATGAGCAGTTCTTC

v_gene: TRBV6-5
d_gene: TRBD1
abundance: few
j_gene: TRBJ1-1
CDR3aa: CASSTWGQELTEAFF
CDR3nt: TGTGCCAGCAGTACCTGGGGACAGGAACTCACTGAAGCTTTCTTT

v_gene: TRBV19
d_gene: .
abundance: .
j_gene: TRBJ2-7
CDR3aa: CASSIPGGEQYF
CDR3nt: TGTGCCAGTAGTATCCCCGGCGGCGAGCAGTACTTC

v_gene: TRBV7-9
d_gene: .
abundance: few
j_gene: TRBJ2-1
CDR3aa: CASSFPDRFGYNEQFF
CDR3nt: TGTGCCAGCAGCTTCCCCGACAGATTTGGGTACAATGAGCAGTTCTTC

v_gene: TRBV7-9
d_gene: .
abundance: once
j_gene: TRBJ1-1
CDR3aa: CASSDSRWGGTEAFF
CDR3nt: TGTGCCAGCAGCGACAGCAGGTGGGGGGGCACTGAAGCTTTCTTT

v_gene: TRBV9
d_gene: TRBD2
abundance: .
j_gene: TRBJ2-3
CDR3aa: CASSVGTSRDTQYF
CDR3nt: TGTGCCAGCAGCGTAGGGACTAGCAGAGATACGCAGTATTTT

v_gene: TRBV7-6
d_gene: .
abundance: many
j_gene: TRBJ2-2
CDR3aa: CASSLARAGELFF
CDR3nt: TGTGCCAGCAGCTTAGCTAGGGCCGGGGAGCTGTTTTTT

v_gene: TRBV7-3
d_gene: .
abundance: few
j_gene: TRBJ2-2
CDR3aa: CASSPRESGELFF
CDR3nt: TGTGCCAGCAGCCCAAGGGAGTCCGGGGAGCTGTTTTTT

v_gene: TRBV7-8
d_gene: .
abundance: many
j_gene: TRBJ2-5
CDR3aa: CASSLAGTRGETQYF
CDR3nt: TGTGCCAGCAGCTTAGCGGGGACACGCGGAGAGACCCAGTACTTC

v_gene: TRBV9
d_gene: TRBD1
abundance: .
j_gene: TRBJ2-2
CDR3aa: CASSPSDRGRTGELFF
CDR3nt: TGTGCCAGCAGCCCTTCCGACAGGGGGCGAACCGGGGAGCTGTTTTTT

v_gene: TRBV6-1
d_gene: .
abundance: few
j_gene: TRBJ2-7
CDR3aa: CASRPGAYEQYF
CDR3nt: TGTGCCAGCCGCCCAGGGGCCTACGAGCAGTACTTC

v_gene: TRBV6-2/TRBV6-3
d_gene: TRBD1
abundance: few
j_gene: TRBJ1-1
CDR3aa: CASSRDSRMSTEAFF
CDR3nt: TGTGCCAGCAGTCGGGACAGCCGCATGAGCACTGAAGCTTTCTTT

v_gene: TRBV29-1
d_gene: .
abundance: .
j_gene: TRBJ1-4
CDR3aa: CSVVVATNEKLFF
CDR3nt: TGCAGCGTTGTAGTGGCAACAAATGAAAAACTGTTTTTT

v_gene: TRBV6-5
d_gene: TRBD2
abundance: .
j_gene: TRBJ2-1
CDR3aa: CASTGLRDNEQFF
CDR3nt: TGTGCCAGCACGGGACTAAGGGACAATGAGCAGTTCTTC

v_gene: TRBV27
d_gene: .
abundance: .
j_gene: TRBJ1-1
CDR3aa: CASIQWEGGPNTEAFF
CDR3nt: TGTGCCAGCATCCAGTGGGAGGGGGGGCCTAACACTGAAGCTTTCTTT

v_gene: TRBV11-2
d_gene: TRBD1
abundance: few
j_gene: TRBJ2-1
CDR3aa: CASSSRLPGQAPYNEQFF
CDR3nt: TGTGCCAGCAGCTCTAGACTTCCGGGACAGGCACCCTACAATGAGCAGTTCTTC

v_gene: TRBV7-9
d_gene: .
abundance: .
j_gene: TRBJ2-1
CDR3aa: CASSPPGLSSYNEQFF
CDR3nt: TGTGCCAGCAGCCCCCCGGGACTTAGCTCCTACAATGAGCAGTTCTTC

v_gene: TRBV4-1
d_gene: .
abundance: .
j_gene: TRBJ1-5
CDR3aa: CASSASGQKYSNQPQHF
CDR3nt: TGCGCCAGCAGCGCCTCCGGACAGAAATATAGCAATCAGCCCCAGCATTTT

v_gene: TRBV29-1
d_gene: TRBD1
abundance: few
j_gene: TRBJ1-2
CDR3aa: CSIDRVPYGYTF
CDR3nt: TGCAGTATTGACAGGGTACCCTATGGCTACACCTTC